This T cell receptor beta chain is drawn from a study of T-cell reconstitution after alpha-beta-depleted transplantation in children. The study, taken as a whole, reports: From newly produced T cells came most of the T-cell counts and diversity one year after transplant. Day-60 TCRbeta diversity that was high in some patients was derived from surviving recipient T cells and thymic progenitors. Where alpha-beta T cells came from about two months after transplant was reportedly several hundred expanded graft clones.

CDR3 length equals 20 residues. V lost 1 base, J lost 4 bases, and 18 bases stayed unmatched. Germline V gene lookup returns CDR1 MGHDK and CDR2 SYGVNS. Ten or more counts support this clonotype. Its antigen is not known. Researchers prepared the TCRbeta library using unique molecular identifiers, the study reports. TCRdb analysed the PCR reads with MiXCR anew, one entry per CDR3 protein. The table shows about 300,000 distinct CDR3 sequences, with less than 9.5% occurring only once. Source: peripheral blood, taken 360 days after TCRalphabeta/CD19-depleted stem cell transplant. This sequence was found in a female patient aged 2-15 years who had a stem cell transplant for Fanconi anemia, so the T cells may come from the graft donor. This chain links TRBV25-1 with TRBJ2-1, with 8 nucleotides matching TRBD2. The CDR3: CASSESMGGAGGTGYNEQFF. In DNA form, the CDR3 reads TGTGCCAGCAGTGAATCCATGGGGGGCGCGGGAGGTACAGGGTACAATGAGCAGTTCTTC.